The present T cell receptor beta chain was sequenced within a study of cytomegalovirus exposure and HLA in healthy donors. The study's findings and limits: Later examination showed HLA-associated TCR beta chains had greater clonal expansion than equally common others. Researchers left out some V segments, among them TRBV6-2 and TRBV6-3, as indistinguishable. Later on, a genetic analysis was performed. It linked a missense variant in DCLRE1C with V- and J-gene trimming of TCR beta.

The germline gives CDR1 SGHTA, CDR2 FQGTGA. The CDR3 covers 16 residues. V was pared by 5 bases and J by 3 bases, with 12 bases of the junction left unmatched. Healthy bone marrow donors supplied every sample. Note on this clone: Its matching antigen is unknown.

The PCR had 60 Vbeta and 13 Jbeta primers. Assay used: immunoSEQ multiplex PCR; TCRdb lists only in-frame clones, some missing. The sample comprises over 50,000 clones, more than 65% of which are singletons, and 30% to 35% rests with the top ten. The receptor's source is a man in his forties in good health and CMV-seropositive. The material sequenced was PBMCs. The chain couples TRBV7-3 to TRBJ1-1; 7 bases match TRBD1. As DNA, the CDR3 is TGTGCCAGCAGCCCCAACGGACAGGCCGAACACACTGAAGCTTTCTTT. Its translation: CASSPNGQAEHTEAFF.